This record concerns one T cell receptor (beta chain) sequence. The antigen is undetermined. The data stem from a study of early T cells in non-severe SARS-CoV-2 infection. Study-level information: From unsorted whole blood, bulk RNA was sequenced, and the chains remained unpaired.

In the library, individual cDNA molecules carried attached unique molecular identifiers. TCRdb re-analysed the 5' RACE reads in MiXCR, keeping a single row per CDR3 protein. The sample consists of 50,000 to 65,000 distinct CDR3 sequences, under 15% of them appearing once. Germline loops: CDR1 LGHDT, CDR2 YNNKEL (reference sequence). Trimming left V 3 bases short and J 0 bases short, with 11 bases between. The CDR3 extends over 15 amino acids. Findings and limits, study-wide: A preference for anti-spike CD8 responses marked VDJdb matching, which missed private and CD4 specificities.

The sequence was obtained from an adult who was a healthcare worker with PCR-confirmed SARS-CoV-2 infection or an uninfected control (not recorded which). Sequencing input: whole blood. The chain links TRBV3-1 to TRBJ1-1; D ambiguous. The CDR3 bases are TGTGCCAGCAGCCACTACCTTACAGTGAACACTGAAGCTTTCTTT. The encoded protein is CASSHYLTVNTEAFF.